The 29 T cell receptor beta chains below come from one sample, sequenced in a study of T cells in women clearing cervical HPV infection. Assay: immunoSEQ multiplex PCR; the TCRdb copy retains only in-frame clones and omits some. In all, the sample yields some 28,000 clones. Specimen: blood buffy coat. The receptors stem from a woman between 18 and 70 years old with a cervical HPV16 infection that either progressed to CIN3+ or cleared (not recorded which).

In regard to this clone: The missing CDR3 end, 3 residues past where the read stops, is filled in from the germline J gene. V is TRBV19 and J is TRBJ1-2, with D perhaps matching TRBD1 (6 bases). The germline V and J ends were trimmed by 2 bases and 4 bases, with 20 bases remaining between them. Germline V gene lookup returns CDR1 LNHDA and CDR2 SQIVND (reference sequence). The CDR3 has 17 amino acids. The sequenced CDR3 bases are TGTGCCAGTAGTATACAGGGGTCGGGGTTTCAAGGCTATGGC. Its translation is CASSIQGSGFQGYG. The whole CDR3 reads CASSIQGSGFQGYGYTF.

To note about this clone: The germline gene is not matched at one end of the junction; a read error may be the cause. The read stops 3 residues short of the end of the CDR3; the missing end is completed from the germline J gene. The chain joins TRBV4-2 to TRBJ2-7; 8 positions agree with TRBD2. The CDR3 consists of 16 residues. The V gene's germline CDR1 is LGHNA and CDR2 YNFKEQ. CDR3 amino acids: CASSQDRSGGGYEQYF. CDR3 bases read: TGCGCCAGCAGCCAAGATCGGTCGGGAGGGGGCTACGAG.

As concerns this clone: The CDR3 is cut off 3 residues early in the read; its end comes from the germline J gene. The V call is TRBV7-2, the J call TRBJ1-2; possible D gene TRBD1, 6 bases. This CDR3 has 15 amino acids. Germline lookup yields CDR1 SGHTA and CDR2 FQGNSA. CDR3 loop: CASSPSGGATYDYTF. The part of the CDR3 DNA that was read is TGTGCCAGCAGCCCGAGCGGGGGGGCCACCTACGAC.

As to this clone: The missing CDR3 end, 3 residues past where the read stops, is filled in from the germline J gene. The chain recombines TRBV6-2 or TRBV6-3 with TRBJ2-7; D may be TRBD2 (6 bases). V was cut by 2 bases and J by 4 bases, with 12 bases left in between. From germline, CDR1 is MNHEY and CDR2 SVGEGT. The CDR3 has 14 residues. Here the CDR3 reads CASSYGLQIYEQYF. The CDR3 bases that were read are TGTGCCAGCAGTTACGGACTACAGATTTACGAG.

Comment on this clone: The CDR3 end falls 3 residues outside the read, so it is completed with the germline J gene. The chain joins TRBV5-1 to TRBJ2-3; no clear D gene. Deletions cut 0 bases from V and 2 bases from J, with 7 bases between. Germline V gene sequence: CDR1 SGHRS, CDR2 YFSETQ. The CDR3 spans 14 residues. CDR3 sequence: CASSLDLFTDTQYF. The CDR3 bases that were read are TGCGCCAGCAGCTTGGATCTATTCACAGATACG.

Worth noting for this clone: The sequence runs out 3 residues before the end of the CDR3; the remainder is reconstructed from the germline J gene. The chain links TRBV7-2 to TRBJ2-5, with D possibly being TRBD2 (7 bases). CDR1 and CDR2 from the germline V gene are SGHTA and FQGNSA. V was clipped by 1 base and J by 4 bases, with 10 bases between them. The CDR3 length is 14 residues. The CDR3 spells CASSLGEGVETQYF. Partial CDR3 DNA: TGTGCCAGCAGCTTAGGGGAGGGGGTAGAGACC.

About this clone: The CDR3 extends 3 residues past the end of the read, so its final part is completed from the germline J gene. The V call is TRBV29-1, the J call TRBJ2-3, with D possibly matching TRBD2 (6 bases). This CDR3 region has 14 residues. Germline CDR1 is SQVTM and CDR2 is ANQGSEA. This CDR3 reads CSVDRTKGSETQYF. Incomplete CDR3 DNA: TGCAGCGTTGACAGGACTAAAGGAAGCGAGACG.

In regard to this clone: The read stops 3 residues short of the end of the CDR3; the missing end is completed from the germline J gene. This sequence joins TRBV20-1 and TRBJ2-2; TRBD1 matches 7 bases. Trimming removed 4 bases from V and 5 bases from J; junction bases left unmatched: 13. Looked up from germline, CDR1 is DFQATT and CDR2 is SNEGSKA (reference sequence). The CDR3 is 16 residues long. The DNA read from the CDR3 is TGCAGTGCTATTAAAAAACAGGGGACAAGGACCGGGGAG. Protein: CSAIKKQGTRTGE. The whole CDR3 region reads CSAIKKQGTRTGELFF.

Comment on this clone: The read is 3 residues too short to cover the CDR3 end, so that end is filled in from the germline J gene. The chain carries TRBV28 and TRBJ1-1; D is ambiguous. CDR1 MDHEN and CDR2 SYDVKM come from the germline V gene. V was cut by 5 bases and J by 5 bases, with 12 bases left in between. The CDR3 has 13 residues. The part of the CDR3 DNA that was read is TGTGCCAGCAGTCCCCCCGCGGGGACTGAA. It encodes CASSPPAGTE. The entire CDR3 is CASSPPAGTEAFF.

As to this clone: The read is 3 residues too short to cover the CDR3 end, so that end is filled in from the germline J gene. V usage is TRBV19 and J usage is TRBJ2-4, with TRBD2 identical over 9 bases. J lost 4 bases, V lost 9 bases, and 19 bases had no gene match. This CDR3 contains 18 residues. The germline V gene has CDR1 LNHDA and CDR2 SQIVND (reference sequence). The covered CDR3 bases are TGTGCCAGAAATGAAGAGGTACGGCTAGCGGGATTAAAAAACATT. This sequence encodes CARNEEVRLAGLKNI. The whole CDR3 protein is CARNEEVRLAGLKNIQYF.

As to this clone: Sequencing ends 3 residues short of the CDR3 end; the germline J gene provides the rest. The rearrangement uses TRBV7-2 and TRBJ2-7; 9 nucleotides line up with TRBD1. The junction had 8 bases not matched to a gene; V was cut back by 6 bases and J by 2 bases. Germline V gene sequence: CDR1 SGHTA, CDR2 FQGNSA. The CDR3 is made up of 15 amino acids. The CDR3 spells CASSRSGTGPYEQYF. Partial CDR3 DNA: TGTGCCAGCAGTCGCTCGGGGACAGGGCCCTACGAG.

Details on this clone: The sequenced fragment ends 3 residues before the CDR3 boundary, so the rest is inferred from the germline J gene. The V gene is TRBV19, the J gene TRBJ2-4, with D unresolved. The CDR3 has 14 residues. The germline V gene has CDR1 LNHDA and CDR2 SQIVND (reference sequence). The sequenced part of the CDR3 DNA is TGTGCCAGTAGTATTAGGGCCTTACGGAATGGT. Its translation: CASSIRALRNG. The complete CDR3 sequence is CASSIRALRNGQYF.

The CDR3 protein is CASSKVSGGAGQETQYF. Incomplete CDR3 DNA: TGTGCCAGCAGCAAGGTTAGCGGGGGGGCTGGCCAAGAGACC. The chain carries TRBV2 and TRBJ2-5; 11 bases align to TRBD2. The CDR3 end is not reached by the read, which stops 3 residues before it; the germline J gene fills it in. Germline values: CDR1 SNHLY, CDR2 FYNNEI. The V segment lost 6 bases and the J segment 1 base; nucleotides outside the gene matches: 10. The CDR3 loop spans 17 amino acids.

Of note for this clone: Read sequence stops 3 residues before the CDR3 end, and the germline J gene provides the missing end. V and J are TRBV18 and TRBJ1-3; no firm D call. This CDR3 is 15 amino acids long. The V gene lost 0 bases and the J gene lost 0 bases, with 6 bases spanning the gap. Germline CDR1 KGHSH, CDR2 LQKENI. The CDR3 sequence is CASSPPRASGNTIYF. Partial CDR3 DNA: TGTGCCAGCTCACCACCAAGGGCCTCTGGAAACACC.

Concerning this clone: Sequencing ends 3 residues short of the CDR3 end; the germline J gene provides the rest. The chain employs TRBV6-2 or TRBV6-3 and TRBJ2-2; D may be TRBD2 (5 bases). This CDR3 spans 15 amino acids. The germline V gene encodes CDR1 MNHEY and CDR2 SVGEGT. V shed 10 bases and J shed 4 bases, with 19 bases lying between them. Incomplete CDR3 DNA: TGTGCCACCTCCCTGGCCGCGGGCGGCACCGGGGAG. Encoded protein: CATSLAAGGTGE. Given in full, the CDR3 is CATSLAAGGTGELFF.

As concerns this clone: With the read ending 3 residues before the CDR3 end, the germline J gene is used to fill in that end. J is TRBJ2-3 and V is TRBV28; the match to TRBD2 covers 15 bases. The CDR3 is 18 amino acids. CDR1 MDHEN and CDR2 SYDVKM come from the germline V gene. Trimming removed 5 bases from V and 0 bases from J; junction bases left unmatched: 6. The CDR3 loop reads CASSKRTSGRVSTDTQYF. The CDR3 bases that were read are TGTGCCAGCAGTAAAAGGACTAGCGGGAGGGTTAGCACAGATACG.

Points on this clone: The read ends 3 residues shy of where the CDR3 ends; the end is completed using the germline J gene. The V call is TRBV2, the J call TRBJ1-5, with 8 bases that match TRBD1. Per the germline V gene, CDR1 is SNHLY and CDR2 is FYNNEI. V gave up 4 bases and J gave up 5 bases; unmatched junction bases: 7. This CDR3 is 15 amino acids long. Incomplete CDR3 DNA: TGTGCCAGCAGTGCAATTCAGGGGGCCTATCAGCCC. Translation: CASSAIQGAYQP. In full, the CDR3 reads CASSAIQGAYQPQHF.

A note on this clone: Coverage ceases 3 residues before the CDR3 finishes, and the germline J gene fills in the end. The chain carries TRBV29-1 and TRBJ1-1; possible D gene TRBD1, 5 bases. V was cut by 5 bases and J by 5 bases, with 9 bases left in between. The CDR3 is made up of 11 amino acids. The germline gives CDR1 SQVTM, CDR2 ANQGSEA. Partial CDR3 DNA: TGCAGCGTTTCGGAGGGGACTGAA. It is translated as CSVSEGTE. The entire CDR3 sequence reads CSVSEGTEAFF.

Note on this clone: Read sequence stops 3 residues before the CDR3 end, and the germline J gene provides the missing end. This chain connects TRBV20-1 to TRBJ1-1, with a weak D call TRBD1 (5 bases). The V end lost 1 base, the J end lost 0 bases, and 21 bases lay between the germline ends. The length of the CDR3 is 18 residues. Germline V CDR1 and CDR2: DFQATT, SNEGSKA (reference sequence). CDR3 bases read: TGCAGTGCTAGAGGTGGAGAGTTGGGGCCTACTATGAACACTGAA. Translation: CSARGGELGPTMNTE. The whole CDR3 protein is CSARGGELGPTMNTEAFF.

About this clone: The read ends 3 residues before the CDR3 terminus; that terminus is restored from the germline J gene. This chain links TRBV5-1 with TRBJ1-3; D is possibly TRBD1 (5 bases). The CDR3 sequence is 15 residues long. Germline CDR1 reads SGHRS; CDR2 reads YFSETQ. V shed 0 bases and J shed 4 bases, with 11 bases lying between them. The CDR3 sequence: CASSLAGSGGNTIYF. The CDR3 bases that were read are TGCGCCAGCAGCTTGGCGGGTTCAGGGGGAAACACC.

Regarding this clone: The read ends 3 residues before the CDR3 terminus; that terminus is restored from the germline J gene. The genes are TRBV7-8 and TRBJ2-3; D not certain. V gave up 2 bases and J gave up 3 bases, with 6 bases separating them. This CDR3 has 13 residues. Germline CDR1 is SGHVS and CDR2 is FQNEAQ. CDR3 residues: CASSLLSTDTQYF. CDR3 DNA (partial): TGTGCCAGCAGCTTATTGTCAACAGATACG.

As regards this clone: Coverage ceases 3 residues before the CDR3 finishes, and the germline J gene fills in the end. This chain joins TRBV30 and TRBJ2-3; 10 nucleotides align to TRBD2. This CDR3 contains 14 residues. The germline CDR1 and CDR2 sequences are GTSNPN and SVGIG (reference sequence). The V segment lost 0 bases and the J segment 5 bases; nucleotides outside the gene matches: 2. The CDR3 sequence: CAWSVLAGRDTQYF. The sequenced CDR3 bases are TGTGCCTGGAGTGTACTAGCGGGGAGAGATACG. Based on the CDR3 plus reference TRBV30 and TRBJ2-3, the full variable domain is SQTIHQWPATLVQPVGSPLSLECTVEGTSNPNLYWYRQAAGRGLQLLFYSVGIGQISSEVPQNLSASRPQDRQFILSSKKLLLSDSGFYLCAWSVLAGRDTQYFGPGTRLTVL.

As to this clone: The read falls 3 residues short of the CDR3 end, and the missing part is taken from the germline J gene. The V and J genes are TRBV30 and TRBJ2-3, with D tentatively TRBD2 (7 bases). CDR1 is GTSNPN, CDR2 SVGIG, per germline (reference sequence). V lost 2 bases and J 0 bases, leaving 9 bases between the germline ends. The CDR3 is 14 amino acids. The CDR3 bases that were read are TGTGCCTGGAGTCGGGGGGCCAGCACAGATACG. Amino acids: CAWSRGASTDT. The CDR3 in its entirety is CAWSRGASTDTQYF.

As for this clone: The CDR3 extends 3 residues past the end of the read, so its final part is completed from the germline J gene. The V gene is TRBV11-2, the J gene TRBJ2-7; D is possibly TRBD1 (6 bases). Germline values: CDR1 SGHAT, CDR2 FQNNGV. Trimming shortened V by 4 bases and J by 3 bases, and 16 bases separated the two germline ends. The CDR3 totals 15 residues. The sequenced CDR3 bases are TGTGCCAGCAGCTCAATACAGGGTTTTATCTACGAG. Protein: CASSSIQGFIYE. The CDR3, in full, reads CASSSIQGFIYEQYF.

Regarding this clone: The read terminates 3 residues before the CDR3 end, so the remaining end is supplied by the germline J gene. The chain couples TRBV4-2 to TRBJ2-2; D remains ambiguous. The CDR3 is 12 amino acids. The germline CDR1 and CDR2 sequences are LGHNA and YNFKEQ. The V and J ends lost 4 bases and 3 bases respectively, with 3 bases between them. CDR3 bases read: TGTGCCAGCAGCCCTTACACCGGGGAG. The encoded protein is CASSPYTGE. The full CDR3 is CASSPYTGELFF.

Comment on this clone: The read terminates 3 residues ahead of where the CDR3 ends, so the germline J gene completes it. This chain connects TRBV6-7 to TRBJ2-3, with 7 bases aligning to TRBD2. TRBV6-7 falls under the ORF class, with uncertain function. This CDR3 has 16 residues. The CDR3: CASSYSSGRGGETQYF. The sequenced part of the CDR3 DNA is TGTGCCAGCAGTTACTCCTCTGGGAGGGGCGGGGAGACG.

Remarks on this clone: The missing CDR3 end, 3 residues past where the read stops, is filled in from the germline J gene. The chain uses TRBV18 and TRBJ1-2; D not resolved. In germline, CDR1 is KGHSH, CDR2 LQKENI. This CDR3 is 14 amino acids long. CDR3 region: CASSPPTLVYDYTF. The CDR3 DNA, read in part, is TGTGCCAGCTCACCACCGACGCTAGTTTACGAC.

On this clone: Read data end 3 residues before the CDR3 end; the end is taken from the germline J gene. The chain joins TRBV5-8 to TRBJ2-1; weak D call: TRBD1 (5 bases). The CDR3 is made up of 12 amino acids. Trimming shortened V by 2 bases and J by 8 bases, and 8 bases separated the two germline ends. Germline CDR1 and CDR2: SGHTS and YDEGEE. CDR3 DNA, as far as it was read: TGTGCCAGCAGCTTTTTAGGGGATGAG. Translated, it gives CASSFLGDE. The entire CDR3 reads CASSFLGDEQFF.

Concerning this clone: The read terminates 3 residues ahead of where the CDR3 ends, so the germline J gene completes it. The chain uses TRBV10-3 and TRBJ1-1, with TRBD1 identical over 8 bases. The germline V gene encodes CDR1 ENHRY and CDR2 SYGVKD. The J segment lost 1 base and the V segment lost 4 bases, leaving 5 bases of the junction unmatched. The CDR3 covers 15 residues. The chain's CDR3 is CAISGDDRGNTEAFF. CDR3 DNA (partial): TGTGCCATCAGTGGTGATGACAGGGGGAACACTGAA.